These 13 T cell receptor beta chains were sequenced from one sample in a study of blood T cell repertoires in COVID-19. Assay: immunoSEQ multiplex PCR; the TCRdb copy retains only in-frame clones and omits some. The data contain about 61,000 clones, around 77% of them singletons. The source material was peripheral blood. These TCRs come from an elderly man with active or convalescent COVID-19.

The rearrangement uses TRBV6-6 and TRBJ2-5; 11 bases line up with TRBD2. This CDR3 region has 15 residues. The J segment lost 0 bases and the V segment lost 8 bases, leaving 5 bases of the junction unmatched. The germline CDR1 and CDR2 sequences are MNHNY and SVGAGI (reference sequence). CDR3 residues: CASSEGLADQETQYF. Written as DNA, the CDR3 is TGTGCCAGCTCAGAGGGACTAGCGGACCAAGAGACCCAGTACTTC.

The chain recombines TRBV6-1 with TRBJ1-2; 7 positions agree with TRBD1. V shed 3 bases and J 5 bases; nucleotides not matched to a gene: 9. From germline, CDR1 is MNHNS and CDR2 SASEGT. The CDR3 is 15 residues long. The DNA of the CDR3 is TGTGCCAGCAGTGAGTTGAAGACAGGGTTATATGGCTACACCTTC. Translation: CASSELKTGLYGYTF.

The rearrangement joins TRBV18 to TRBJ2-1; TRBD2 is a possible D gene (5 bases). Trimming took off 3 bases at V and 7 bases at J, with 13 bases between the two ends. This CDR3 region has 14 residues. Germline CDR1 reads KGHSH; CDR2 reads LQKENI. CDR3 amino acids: CASSPRQEGNEQFF. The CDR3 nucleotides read TGTGCCAGCTCACCCCGACAAGAGGGAAATGAGCAGTTCTTC.

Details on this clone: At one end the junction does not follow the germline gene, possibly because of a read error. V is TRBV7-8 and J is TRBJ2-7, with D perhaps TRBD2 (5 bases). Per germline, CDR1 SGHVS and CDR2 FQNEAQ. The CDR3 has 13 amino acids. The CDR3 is CASSQGWRTEPYF. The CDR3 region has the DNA TGTGCCAGCAGCCAAGGTTGGAGGACGGAGCCGTACTTC. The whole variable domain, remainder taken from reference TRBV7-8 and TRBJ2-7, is GAGVSQSPRYKVAKRGQDVALRCDPISGHVSLFWYQQALGQGPEFLTYFQNEAQLDKSGLPSDRFFAERPEGSVSTLKIQRTQQEDSAVYLCASSQGWRTEPYFGPGTRLTVT.

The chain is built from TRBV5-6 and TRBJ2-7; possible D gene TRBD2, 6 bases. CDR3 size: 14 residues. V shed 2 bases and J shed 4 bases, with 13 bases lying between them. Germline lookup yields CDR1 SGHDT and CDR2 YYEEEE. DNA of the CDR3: TGTGCCAGCAGCTTATCTGGGGGGAATTACGAGCAGTACTTC. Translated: CASSLSGGNYEQYF.

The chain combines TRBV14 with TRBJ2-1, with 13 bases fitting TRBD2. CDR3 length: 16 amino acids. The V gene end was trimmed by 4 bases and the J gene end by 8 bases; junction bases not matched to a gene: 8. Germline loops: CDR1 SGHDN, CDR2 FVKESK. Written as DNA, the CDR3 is TGTGCCAGCAGCCCTCAACTAGCGGGAGGGCCACATGAGCAGTTCTTC. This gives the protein CASSPQLAGGPHEQFF.

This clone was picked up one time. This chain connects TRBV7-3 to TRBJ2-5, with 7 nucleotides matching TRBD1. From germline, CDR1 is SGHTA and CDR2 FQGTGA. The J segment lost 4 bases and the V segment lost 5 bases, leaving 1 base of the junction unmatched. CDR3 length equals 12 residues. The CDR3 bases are TGTGCCAGCAGCCGACAGGGAGAGACCCAGTACTTC. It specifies CASSRQGETQYF.

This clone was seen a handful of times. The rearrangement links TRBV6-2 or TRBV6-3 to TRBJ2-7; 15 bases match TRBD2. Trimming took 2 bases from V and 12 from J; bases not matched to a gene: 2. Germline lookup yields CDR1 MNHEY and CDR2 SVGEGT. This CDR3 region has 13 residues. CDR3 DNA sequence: TGTGCCAGCAGTTACGGACTAGCGGGGGGGCGGTACTTC. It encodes CASSYGLAGGRYF.

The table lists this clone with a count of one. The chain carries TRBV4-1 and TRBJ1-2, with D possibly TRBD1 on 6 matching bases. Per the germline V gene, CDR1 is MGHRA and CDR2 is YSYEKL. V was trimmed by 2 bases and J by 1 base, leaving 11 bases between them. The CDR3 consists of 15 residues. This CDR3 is CASSQMTGNNYGYTF. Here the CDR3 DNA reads TGCGCCAGCAGCCAAATGACAGGAAATAACTATGGCTACACCTTC.

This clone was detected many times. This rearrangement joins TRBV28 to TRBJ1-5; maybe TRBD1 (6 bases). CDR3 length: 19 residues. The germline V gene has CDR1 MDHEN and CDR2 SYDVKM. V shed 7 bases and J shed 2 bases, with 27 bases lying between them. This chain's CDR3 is CASTRVWDTINKGNQPQHF. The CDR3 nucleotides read TGTGCCAGCACCCGTGTTTGGGACACCATAAATAAAGGCAATCAGCCCCAGCATTTT.

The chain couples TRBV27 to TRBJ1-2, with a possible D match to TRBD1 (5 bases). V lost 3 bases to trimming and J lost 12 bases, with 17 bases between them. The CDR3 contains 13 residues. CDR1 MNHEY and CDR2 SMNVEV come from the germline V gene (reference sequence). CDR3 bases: TGTGCCAGCAGTTTGCTCCCTCAGGGAGGGCACACCTTC. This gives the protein CASSLLPQGGHTF.

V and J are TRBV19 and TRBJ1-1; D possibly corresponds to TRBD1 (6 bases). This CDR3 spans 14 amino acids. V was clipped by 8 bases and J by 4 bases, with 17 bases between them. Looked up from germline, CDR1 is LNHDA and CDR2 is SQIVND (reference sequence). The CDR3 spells CASGQTGPFTEAFF. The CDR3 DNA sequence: TGTGCCAGTGGACAAACAGGGCCCTTCACTGAAGCTTTCTTT.

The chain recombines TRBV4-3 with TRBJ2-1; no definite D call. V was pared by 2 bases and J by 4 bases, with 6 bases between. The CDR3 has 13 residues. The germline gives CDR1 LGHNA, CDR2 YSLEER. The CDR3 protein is CASSQTIYNEQFF. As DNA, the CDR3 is TGCGCCAGCAGCCAAACAATATACAATGAGCAGTTCTTC.